One sample yielded the 30 T cell receptor beta chains listed below, sequenced in a study of blood T cell repertoires in COVID-19. Method: immunoSEQ multiplex PCR; TCRdb's copy keeps in-frame clones and lacks some. The top ten hold approximately 1.4% of the sample, which has around 170,000 clones, roughly four fifths seen once. The sample was peripheral blood. The receptors here all came from a human donor in a cohort sampled during active COVID-19.

The chain couples TRBV6-2 or TRBV6-3 to TRBJ2-3; no clear D gene. Germline V gene lookup returns CDR1 MNHEY and CDR2 SVGEGT. The CDR3 runs 12 residues. V was pared by 6 bases and J by 6 bases, with 10 bases between. CDR3 DNA: TGTGCCAGCAGCACCTACGAGGATACGCAGTATTTT. It is translated as CASSTYEDTQYF.

The chain couples TRBV4-3 to TRBJ2-7; D may be TRBD2 (5 bases). V was pared by 0 bases and J by 4 bases, with 10 bases between. This CDR3 has 14 amino acids. CDR1 and CDR2 from the germline V gene are LGHNA and YSLEER. Written as DNA, the CDR3 is TGCGCCAGCAGCCAAGATATCCGGGAATACGAGCAGTACTTC. It codes for CASSQDIREYEQYF.

The chain is built from TRBV6-2 or TRBV6-3 and TRBJ2-3; 13 bases are a match to TRBD2. Looked up from germline, CDR1 is MNHEY and CDR2 is SVGEGT. The ends lost 4 bases at V and 1 base at J; junction bases unmatched: 2. This CDR3 is built from 16 residues. The CDR3, as DNA: TGTGCCAGCAGTTCTGGACTAGCGGGAGGCACAGATACGCAGTATTTT. The encoded protein is CASSSGLAGGTDTQYF.

The table lists this clone with a few counts. Here the CDR3 reads CASSRGDFYEQYF. The CDR3 region has the DNA TGCGCCAGCAGCCGGGGGGATTTCTACGAGCAGTACTTC. The genes are TRBV5-1 and TRBJ2-7; 7 bases agree with TRBD2. This CDR3 is 13 amino acids long. J was trimmed by 3 bases and V by 4 bases; bases with no gene match: 4. Germline CDR1 is SGHRS and CDR2 is YFSETQ.

This clone was picked up one time. V and J are TRBV19 and TRBJ1-2; 7 bases are shared with TRBD1. The CDR3 sequence is 15 residues long. The germline V gene has CDR1 LNHDA and CDR2 SQIVND (reference sequence). Unmatched junction bases numbered 5, after V lost 4 bases and J lost 0 bases. The CDR3 coding sequence is TGTGCCAGTAGTAGGGGACAGCCAACTAACTATGGCTACACCTTC. This codes for CASSRGQPTNYGYTF.

The chain employs TRBV5-6 and TRBJ1-1; D is ambiguous. Per the germline V gene, CDR1 is SGHDT and CDR2 is YYEEEE. Trimming stripped 0 bases from V and 2 bases from J, with 5 bases between. The CDR3 totals 13 residues. CDR3 sequence: CASSLVTNTEAFF. The DNA for the CDR3 is TGTGCCAGCAGCTTGGTGACTAACACTGAAGCTTTCTTT.

The chain is built from TRBV18 and TRBJ1-4, with no clear D. Trimming stripped 6 bases from V and 3 bases from J, with 11 bases between. Per the germline V gene, CDR1 is KGHSH and CDR2 is LQKENI. This CDR3 spans 14 amino acids. CDR3 sequence reads: CASSDNFANEKLFF. CDR3 DNA: TGTGCCAGCTCCGACAATTTTGCTAATGAAAAACTGTTTTTT.

This chain uses TRBV9 with TRBJ2-5, with D possibly being TRBD1 (6 bases). The CDR3 contains 14 residues. The V and J ends lost 4 bases and 3 bases respectively, with 13 bases between them. Germline V gene sequence: CDR1 SGDLS, CDR2 YYNGEE. The CDR3 DNA sequence: TGTGCCAGCAGCCCAACAGGGTTTGAAGAGACCCAGTACTTC. Its protein is CASSPTGFEETQYF.

This clone was recorded a few times. V is TRBV28 and J is TRBJ1-2, with TRBD1 matching over 8 bases. This CDR3 has 13 amino acids. CDR1 is MDHEN, CDR2 SYDVKM, per germline. Trimming took 6 bases from V and 8 from J; bases not matched to a gene: 8. Here the CDR3 reads CASSWGTGLGYTF. CDR3 DNA sequence: TGTGCCAGCAGCTGGGGGACAGGTCTGGGCTACACCTTC.

The chain has TRBV3-1 (or the pseudogene TRBV3-2) and TRBJ2-1, with 11 nucleotides matching TRBD2. Germline assignment: CDR1 LGHDT and CDR2 YNNKEL (reference sequence). Germline trimming cut 1 base from V and 6 bases from J; bases unmatched to any gene: 5. CDR3 size: 16 residues. The CDR3 region has the DNA TGTGCCAGCAGCCAAGTGGCTAGCGGGGGGTCCAATGAGCAGTTCTTC. Translated: CASSQVASGGSNEQFF.

This sequence joins TRBV27 and TRBJ2-4, with 8 bases aligning to TRBD1. CDR1 and CDR2 (germline): MNHEY, SMNVEV (reference sequence). The V and J ends lost 1 base and 3 bases, in that order; junction bases with no gene match: 5. The CDR3 has 16 residues. CDR3 amino acids: CASSLLQGGGKNIQYF. The CDR3 DNA is TGTGCCAGCAGTTTATTACAGGGGGGTGGCAAAAACATTCAGTACTTC.

The chain combines TRBV12-3 or TRBV12-4 with TRBJ2-7; the D is unclear. CDR3 length equals 13 residues. Trimming removed 6 bases at V and 6 bases at J, with 15 bases between. In nucleotides, the CDR3 is TGTGCCAGCAGCCAGCCTCTAGGTAGCGAGCAGTACTTC. Translating gives CASSQPLGSEQYF.

This chain connects TRBV7-2 to TRBJ1-1; 8 bases match TRBD1. CDR1 is SGHTA and CDR2 is FQGNSA in the germline V gene. J lost 4 bases, V lost 5 bases, and 12 bases had no gene match. CDR3 length equals 16 residues. CDR3 residues: CASSPRQGRQGTEAFF. The CDR3 DNA follows: TGTGCCAGCAGCCCCCGACAGGGGCGCCAGGGCACTGAAGCTTTCTTT.

Concerning this clone itself: The sample has other DNA sequences that encode this CDR3 too. This chain uses TRBV28 with TRBJ2-7; D not resolved. Germline CDR1 and CDR2: MDHEN and SYDVKM. Trimming cost V 6 bases and J 3 bases, with 9 bases left between them. The CDR3 is made up of 12 amino acids. DNA of the CDR3: TGTGCCAGCAGCTTGGGCAGCTACGAGCAGTACTTC. This gives the protein CASSLGSYEQYF.

The rearrangement joins TRBV6-5 to TRBJ1-3; perhaps TRBD1 as D (5 bases). The CDR3 has 14 amino acids. Germline CDR1 and CDR2: MNHEY and SVGAGI. Trimming took 6 bases from V and 4 from J, leaving 13 bases between them. DNA for the CDR3: TGTGCCAGCAGCAGGGCCCTGGGAGGAAACACCATATATTTT. Translating it yields CASSRALGGNTIYF.

This rearrangement joins TRBV7-2 to TRBJ1-1, with D unclear. The CDR3 is 10 amino acids. V was cut by 5 bases and J by 9 bases, with 7 bases left in between. Germline CDR1 is SGHTA and CDR2 is FQGNSA. The CDR3 loop is CASSPGKAFF. CDR3 sequence (DNA): TGTGCCAGCAGCCCGGGGAAAGCTTTCTTT. The full variable domain, with the rest looked up from reference TRBV7-2 and TRBJ1-1, is GAGVSQSPSNKVTEKGKDVELRCDPISGHTALYWYRQSLGQGLEFLIYFQGNSAPDKSGLPSDRFSAERTGGSVSTLTIQRTQQEDSAVYLCASSPGKAFFGQGTRLTVV.

The V and J genes are TRBV7-3 and TRBJ2-7; the match to TRBD2 covers 9 bases. This CDR3 has 14 residues. CDR1 SGHTA and CDR2 FQGTGA come from the germline V gene. Trimming removed 3 bases from V and 4 bases from J; junction bases left unmatched: 4. The CDR3 DNA reads TGTGCCAGCAGCTTTGGACTAGCGAGATACGAGCAGTACTTC. It translates to CASSFGLARYEQYF.

Concerning this clone: The conserved final phenylalanine or tryptophan is absent from the CDR3, which likely points to a read error. The DNA is omitted, as the CDR3 cannot be located on it reliably, and the CDR3 follows TCRdb's listing. CDR3 amino acids: CASSEPTGESPLP. This chain links TRBV2 with TRBJ2-7; the table's D call TRBD1 went unverified against the DNA. With termini counted, the CDR3 has 13 amino acids. Per germline, CDR1 SNHLY and CDR2 FYNNEI.

The gene calls are TRBV7-2 and TRBJ1-2, with 7 bases identical to TRBD1. Germline lookup yields CDR1 SGHTA and CDR2 FQGNSA. V shed 5 bases, J shed 4 bases, and the junction held 7 bases outside the gene matches. CDR3 size: 14 residues. CDR3 nucleotide sequence: TGTGCCAGCAGCCCTCAGGGGGTGGGCTATGGCTACACCTTC. Translating it yields CASSPQGVGYGYTF.

The V call is TRBV28, the J call TRBJ1-5, with no clear D. The CDR3 runs to 15 residues. Germline lookup yields CDR1 MDHEN and CDR2 SYDVKM. The germline V and J ends were trimmed by 5 bases and 1 base, with 12 bases remaining between them. CDR3 loop: CASSPPRSSNQPQHF. As DNA, the CDR3 is TGTGCCAGCAGTCCCCCCCGGTCGAGCAATCAGCCCCAGCATTTT.

The rearrangement uses TRBV6-6 and TRBJ2-1, with 11 bases fitting TRBD1. With 10 bases clipped from V and 3 bases from J, the junction kept 8 bases outside the gene matches. This CDR3 region has 15 residues. Germline V CDR1 and CDR2: MNHNY, SVGAGI (reference sequence). The DNA of the CDR3 is TGTGCCATCCAAACCGGGACAGGGGGCTACAATGAGCAGTTCTTC. As protein: CAIQTGTGGYNEQFF.

The chain recombines TRBV6-5 with TRBJ1-1; 9 bases agree with TRBD1. CDR3 length: 14 amino acids. The J segment lost 3 bases and the V segment lost 8 bases, leaving 7 bases of the junction unmatched. Germline V gene sequence: CDR1 MNHEY, CDR2 SVGAGI. The CDR3 DNA is TGTGCCAGCTTGGACAGGGGCAGGGACACTGAAGCTTTCTTT. It is translated as CASLDRGRDTEAFF.

The rearrangement joins TRBV24-1 to TRBJ1-2; 11 bases are shared with TRBD1. CDR3 length: 15 residues. CDR1 KGHDR and CDR2 SFDVKD come from the germline V gene. The junction had 1 base not matched to a gene; V was cut back by 1 base and J by 4 bases. The CDR3 sequence: CATSDFGTGGYGYTF. The CDR3 region has the DNA TGTGCCACCAGTGATTTCGGGACAGGGGGCTATGGCTACACCTTC.

The V call is TRBV27, the J call TRBJ1-2; unclear D gene. Germline CDR1 and CDR2: MNHEY and SMNVEV (reference sequence). This CDR3 has 14 residues. V shed 0 bases and J shed 1 base, with 6 bases lying between them. The CDR3: CASSLSPSNYGYTF. For the CDR3, the DNA is TGTGCCAGCAGTTTATCGCCCAGTAACTATGGCTACACCTTC.

The rearrangement links TRBV7-3 to TRBJ1-6; a weak D match, TRBD1 (5 bases). Germline CDR1 is SGHTA and CDR2 is FQGTGA. Trimming stripped 2 bases from V and 7 bases from J, with 9 bases between. This CDR3 contains 14 residues. In nucleotides, the CDR3 is TGTGCCAGCAGCTTAGGAGGGGCGAATTCACCCCTCCACTTT. It codes for CASSLGGANSPLHF.

This clone was detected only a few times. The chain recombines TRBV7-3 with TRBJ2-3, with D unclear. The V gene's germline CDR1 is SGHTA and CDR2 FQGTGA. The germline V and J ends were trimmed by 5 bases and 3 bases, with 6 bases remaining between them. The CDR3 runs 12 residues. The CDR3 loop reads CASSLGTDTQYF. CDR3 DNA sequence: TGTGCCAGCAGCCTAGGAACAGATACGCAGTATTTT.

This clone was recorded once. The chain's CDR3 is CASSLAGQGAYEQYF. Here the CDR3 DNA reads TGTGCCAGCAGCTTGGCCGGACAGGGAGCTTACGAGCAGTACTTC. The chain is built from TRBV5-6 and TRBJ2-7; TRBD1 agrees at 8 bases. The trim removed 0 bases at V and 4 bases at J, leaving 6 bases unmatched. The CDR3 is 15 amino acids. Germline V gene lookup returns CDR1 SGHDT and CDR2 YYEEEE.

V gene TRBV10-3 combines with J gene TRBJ2-3, with a weak D call TRBD2 (6 bases). The CDR3 is 12 residues long. V dropped 4 bases and J dropped 4 bases, with 6 bases sitting between them. From germline, CDR1 is ENHRY and CDR2 SYGVKD. CDR3 protein: CAISGGADTQYF. As DNA, the CDR3 is TGTGCCATCAGTGGGGGGGCAGATACGCAGTATTTT.

This chain uses TRBV11-2 with TRBJ2-3, with 9 bases lining up with TRBD2. The CDR3 covers 17 residues. Unmatched junction bases numbered 7, after V lost 0 bases and J lost 3 bases. Germline CDR1 and CDR2: SGHAT and FQNNGV. As DNA, the CDR3 is TGTGCCAGCAGCTTAGATCAACCGGGACTAGCAACAGATACGCAGTATTTT. It yields the protein CASSLDQPGLATDTQYF.

This sequence joins TRBV28 and TRBJ1-2, with TRBD1 identical over 8 bases. This CDR3 has 12 amino acids. Looked up from germline, CDR1 is MDHEN and CDR2 is SYDVKM. V lost 3 bases and J lost 8; bases outside the gene matches: 2. For the CDR3, the DNA is TGTGCCAGCAGTTTGCGACAGGGGGGCTACACCTTC. This codes for CASSLRQGGYTF.